These T cell receptor beta chains were read from a single sample in a study of blood T cell repertoires in COVID-19. Data came from immunoSEQ multiplex PCR; TCRdb stores just in-frame clones and leaves some out. This sample carries about 130,000 clones, about 79% of them seen once, and the ten largest clones take about 15%. The specimen was peripheral blood. The source is a woman aged 50 to 60 with acute or convalescent COVID-19. Both conserved end residues are part of each CDR3. D genes are given only for firm matches. Size tells how often a clone was seen (once, few, many) or the class of an expanded clone, and some rows leave it out.

V	size	D	J	DNA	CDR3
TRBV5-6	-	TRBD2	TRBJ2-3	TGTGCCAGCAGCGTTAAGGCGGGGGGGCTGGGTACGCAGTATTTT	CASSVKAGGLGTQYF
TRBV3-1/TRBV3-2	-	-	TRBJ1-5	TGTGCCAGCAGTGCGGCACAGGGAAACCAGCCCCAGCATTTT	CASSAAQGNQPQHF
TRBV4-1	-	-	TRBJ2-2	TGCGCCAGCAGCCAAATTGTCCCGACAGGGGAGCTGTTTTTT	CASSQIVPTGELFF
TRBV28	few	-	TRBJ1-5	TGTGCCAGCAGTAGCAGGGGTCTCAATCAGCCCCAGCATTTT	CASSSRGLNQPQHF
TRBV2	-	-	TRBJ1-6	TGTGCCAGCATTGGGGTGGGAGGAGAGAATTCACCCCTCCACTTT	CASIGVGGENSPLHF
TRBV6-5	once	TRBD2	TRBJ2-1	TGTGCCAGCAGTTACCCTCCTAGCGGGGGGGCCAGCGAGCAGTTCTTC	CASSYPPSGGASEQFF
TRBV19	-	TRBD1	TRBJ1-5	TGTGCCAGTAGTACCGCTAGGACAGGGGGCGGGTTTCAGCCCCAGCATTTT	CASSTARTGGGFQPQHF
TRBV14	-	TRBD1	TRBJ1-4	TGTGCCAGCAGCCAAGAAAGGGGGCTTGGTGAAAAACTGTTTTTT	CASSQERGLGEKLFF
TRBV7-3	-	TRBD2	TRBJ2-1	TGTGCCAGCAAAGCTAGCGGGGGGGCACATGAGCAGTTCTTC	CASKASGGAHEQFF
TRBV11-2	-	-	TRBJ2-7	TGTGCCAGCAGCTTTTCCGGGAGCTCCTACGAGCAGTACTTC	CASSFSGSSYEQYF
TRBV12-3/TRBV12-4	once	-	TRBJ1-3	TGTGCCAGCAGTTTTAACGAGGGAAACACCATATATTTT	CASSFNEGNTIYF
TRBV30	-	TRBD1	TRBJ2-3	TGTGCCTGGAGTGCGAGGACAGGGGTCAGGCGCACAGATACGCAGTATTTT	CAWSARTGVRRTDTQYF
TRBV2	few	TRBD1	TRBJ2-7	TGTGCCAGCAGTATTACAGGGGGCAACGAGCAGTACTTC	CASSITGGNEQYF
TRBV10-3	-	-	TRBJ1-2	TGTGCCCACGGACACCCGACCTATGGCTACACCTTC	CAHGHPTYGYTF
TRBV27	-	TRBD1	TRBJ1-4	TGTGCCAGCAGGTACAGGGGGTTTAATGAAAAACTGTTTTTT	CASRYRGFNEKLFF
TRBV19	-	TRBD1	TRBJ2-6	TGTGCCAGTAGTATAGGTGCGACAGGGAGTACGTCCGGGGCCAACGTCCTGACTTTC	CASSIGATGSTSGANVLTF
TRBV28	-	TRBD2	TRBJ2-3	TGTGCCAGCAGACCTGGGACTAGCGGGGGGATCACAGATACGCAGTATTTT	CASRPGTSGGITDTQYF
TRBV6-4	-	-	TRBJ2-1	TGTGCCAGCAGTGACACCGGGGTTAGTGAGCAGTTCTTC	CASSDTGVSEQFF
TRBV3-1/TRBV3-2	many	TRBD1	TRBJ1-4	TGTGCCAGCAGCCCAGGAGGGGGCTCTAATGAAAAACTGTTTTTT	CASSPGGGSNEKLFF